This entry concerns a single T cell receptor beta chain. What it binds is not known. An amount of RNA that ranged from roughly 0.45 to 1 ug was reverse transcribed with random hexamers. Using its own MiXCR run on the immunoSEQ multiplex PCR reads, TCRdb lists one record per CDR3 protein. The sample lists 300,000 or so distinct CDR3 sequences, 92% occurring once. In contrast to the negatively isolated CD8+ and CD4+ T cells, TEMRA cells were FACS-enriched. These data are taken from a study of CD8 T cells in Susac syndrome. Study results and limitations: The relatively small number of individuals in the TCR sequencing and HLA analysis was acknowledged by the study.

The CDR3 runs to 14 residues. V lost 5 bases and J lost 10, with 17 bases in between. The sample taken for sequencing was CD4+ T cells from PBMCs. This chain links TRBV12-3 or TRBV12-4 with TRBJ2-2, with D possibly matching TRBD2 (7 bases). The origin of this receptor is a human donor with multiple sclerosis. CDR3 sequence: CASSSRGGVEELFF. CDR3 in DNA: TGTGCCAGCAGTAGCCGAGGGGGGGTTGAGGAGCTGTTTTTT.